The 3 T cell receptor beta chains in this list originate from one sample, sequenced in a study of CD8 T cells in Susac syndrome. Random hexamers were used to reverse transcribe roughly 0.5 to 1 ug of RNA. One entry per CDR3 protein, called by TCRdb with MiXCR from the immunoSEQ multiplex PCR reads. The sample shows some 140,000 distinct CDR3 sequences, under 95% of them seen only once. Material: CD8+ T cells from PBMCs. These receptors all come from a human donor with multiple sclerosis.

The chain links TRBV4-2 to TRBJ2-1; TRBD2 aligns across 7 bases. Unmatched junction bases numbered 3, after V lost 1 base and J lost 0 bases. The germline V gene has CDR1 LGHNA and CDR2 YNFKEQ. The CDR3 consists of 16 residues. This chain's CDR3 is CASSQAASGSYNEQFF. The CDR3 bases are TGTGCCAGCAGCCAAGCTGCTAGCGGCTCCTACAATGAGCAGTTCTTC.

The rearrangement links TRBV5-8 to TRBJ2-5; 8 bases agree with TRBD2. The length of the CDR3 is 15 residues. V gave up 0 bases and J gave up 4 bases; unmatched junction bases: 5. Germline CDR1 and CDR2: SGHTS and YDEGEE. This CDR3 is CASSLGSGGRETQYF. CDR3 in DNA: TGTGCCAGCAGCTTGGGATCGGGAGGGAGAGAGACCCAGTACTTC. Using reference TRBV5-8 and TRBJ2-5 for the parts outside the CDR3, the full variable domain is EAGVTQSPTHLIKTRGQQATLRCSPISGHTSVYWYQQALGLGLQFLLWYDEGEERNRGNFPPRFSGRQFPNYSSELNVNALELEDSALYLCASSLGSGGRETQYFGPGTRLLVL.

This chain links TRBV29-1 with TRBJ2-7; 8 bases are shared with TRBD1. The germline CDR1 and CDR2 sequences are SQVTM and ANQGSEA. The V and J ends lost 4 bases and 1 base, in that order; junction bases with no gene match: 6. The CDR3 sequence is 14 residues long. The CDR3 DNA reads as TGCAGCGTTGTGGCCCAGGGGGCATCCTACGAGCAGTACTTC. Amino acid sequence: CSVVAQGASYEQYF.